This T cell receptor (beta chain) was sequenced during a study of OX40 agonist ivuxolimab in advanced cancers. Study-level findings and limits: With doses of 0.1 to 3.0 mg/kg, CD4+ and CD8+ blood T cells had undergone clonal expansion by week 6.

The CDR3 totals 14 residues. Germline CDR1 reads MNHEY; CDR2 reads SMNVEV (reference sequence). Trimming cost V 7 bases and J 6 bases; bases outside gene matches: 11. Produced via immunoSEQ multiplex PCR; TCRdb's table is partial and in-frame only. The sample contains over 60,000 clones, about four fifths of which appear only once. Comment on this clone: Its antigen is still unknown.

Source: CD4+ or CD8+ T cells sorted from blood, taken in a trial of the OX40 agonist ivuxolimab. The receptor comes from an adult with an advanced solid tumor such as melanoma, head and neck, liver or kidney cancer. The chain is built from TRBV27 and TRBJ2-7; 8 nucleotides agree with TRBD1. In nucleotides, the CDR3 is TGTGCCAGCACTGCCCAGGGGGCGATCTTCGAGCAGTACGTC. Translation: CASTAQGAIFEQYV.